This T cell receptor (beta chain) was sequenced during a study of cytomegalovirus exposure and HLA in healthy donors. Among the donors, all were healthy bone marrow donors. In the PCR, 60 Vbeta and 13 Jbeta primers were used. Clones were sequenced by immunoSEQ multiplex PCR, and TCRdb holds only the in-frame ones, with some missing. The repertoire holds about 84,000 clones, with more than 50% as singletons. The sequenced material came from PBMCs. The clonotype originates from a woman aged 40 to 50 in good health and CMV-seropositive.

The CDR3 reads CASSTRGGQGAERYEQYF. In nucleotides, the CDR3 is TGTGCCAGCAGTACCCGGGGAGGACAGGGGGCGGAGAGATACGAGCAGTACTTC. This chain connects TRBV28 to TRBJ2-7, with 11 positions matching TRBD1. The germline CDR1 and CDR2 sequences are MDHEN and SYDVKM. Trimming at V came to 5 bases and at J to 4 bases, leaving 16 bases not matched to a gene. The CDR3 contains 18 residues. Drawing the rest from reference TRBV28 and TRBJ2-7, the complete variable domain is DVKVTQSSRYLVKRTGEKVFLECVQDMDHENMFWYRQDPGLGLRLIYFSYDVKMKEKGDIPEGYSVSREKKERFSLILESASTNQTSMYLCASSTRGGQGAERYEQYFGPGTRLTVT.